This entry is about one TCR beta chain. This clone was found once. Which antigen it targets is not known. Base qualities are not provided; no much larger clone lies one nucleotide away. The data belong to a study of blood T cell repertoires in COVID-19 (TCRdb year 2020). General notes on the study: Collaborator samples came from the United States, Italy and Spain and covered acute and convalescent phases of COVID-19. The prospective study material was composed of cDNA or gDNA derived from T cells, B-cell-depleted T cells, or PBMCs. The dataset comprised deeply sampled blood TCRbeta repertoires from subjects exposed to, actively infected with, or recovered from COVID-19. The repertoires were released in a freely available public database meant as a resource for research on the immune response to SARS-CoV-2. The samples were drawn from the first 160 participants of the ongoing ImmuneRACE study and from 950 to 1,500 subjects provided by 6 global collaborators. Nearly every sample came with metadata listing a de-identified subject ID, COVID-19 status, age in years and sex. Where available, HLA class I and class II types were obtained from metadata supplied by the sample provider rather than from assay-based typing. On the study overall, not on this receptor specifically: The quantity of clinical and demographic metadata differed by source and by participant and was supplied without curation.

Ends trimmed: V by 2 bases, J by 7 bases; bases unmatched to a gene: 6. CDR1 and CDR2, looked up from the germline V gene, are KGHDR and SFDVKD. The CDR3 runs 16 residues from the cysteine to the phenylalanine. Just the 48-base CDR3 DNA is kept, in frame starting at base 1. In the prospective study, participants were about 18 to 95 years old, resided in fewer than 25 geographic areas of the United States, and were enrolled through a virtual design. In the prospective study, cohorts were assigned on the basis of participant-reported clinical history obtained from a screening survey and a study questionnaire. ImmuneRACE Cohort 3 recovered participants were defined by two consecutive negative NP/OP PCR tests, healthcare professional clearance, or symptom resolution. Mobile phlebotomists in the prospective study collected whole blood, serum and a nasopharyngeal or oropharyngeal swab from every participant. Prospective study participants could optionally give additional blood draws and questionnaires over a roughly 2-month period. Prospective study blood samples were shipped either frozen or at room temperature before DNA extraction.

TCRbeta CDR3 regions were amplified from genomic DNA by means of the immunoSEQ Assay, a bias-controlled multiplex PCR. The authors' pipeline ran thus. Within the assay, amplification of reference gene primers was used to estimate how many nucleated cells each sample contained. To quantify the absolute abundance of each unique TCRbeta CDR3 rearrangement, sequence reads were collapsed and filtered. Productive Simpson clonality was computed per sample as the square root of Simpson's diversity index over productive rearrangements. Not all clones reach the TCRdb copy of this immuneACCESS table, which keeps in-frame sequences only. Checked studies attribute under half of the gap to unresolved V genes and leave the rest unexplained. V and J calls and clone size are given by that table; D and trimming were obtained from the DNA. This sample comprises roughly 160,000 clones, roughly 87% of them detected only once. The ten largest clones take up around 6.5% of the sample.

The TCR was taken from a woman aged 45-59 years who had recovered from COVID-19. Recombination joined TRBV24-1 with TRBJ1-6; 8 bases in the junction line up with TRBD1. The sequencing input was PBMCs or T cells enriched from blood (not recorded which). The CDR3 region reads CATSDSATGDNSPLHF. The DNA sequence reads TGTGCCACCAGTGATTCAGCGACAGGGGACAATTCACCCCTCCACTTT.